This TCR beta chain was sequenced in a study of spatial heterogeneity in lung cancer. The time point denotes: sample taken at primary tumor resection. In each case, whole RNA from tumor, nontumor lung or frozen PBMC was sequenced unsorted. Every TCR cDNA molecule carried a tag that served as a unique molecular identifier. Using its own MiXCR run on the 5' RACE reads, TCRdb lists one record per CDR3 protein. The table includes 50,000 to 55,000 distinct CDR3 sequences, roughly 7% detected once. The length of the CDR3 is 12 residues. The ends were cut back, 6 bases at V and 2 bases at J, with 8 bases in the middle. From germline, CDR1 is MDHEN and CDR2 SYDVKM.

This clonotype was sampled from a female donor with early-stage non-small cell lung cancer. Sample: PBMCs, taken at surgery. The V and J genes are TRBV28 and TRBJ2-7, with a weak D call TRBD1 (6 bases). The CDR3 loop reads CASRDRPYEQYF. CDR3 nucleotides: TGTGCCAGCAGAGACAGGCCCTACGAGCAGTACTTC.